This entry features one T cell receptor beta chain sequence. Clones were read by immunoSEQ multiplex PCR, and TCRdb kept only the in-frame ones, dropping some. The sample has about 130,000 clones; roughly 92% are singletons. The CDR3 length is 13 residues. V lost 4 bases to trimming and J lost 0 bases, with 5 bases between them. In germline, CDR1 is MNHEY, CDR2 SMNVEV (reference sequence). This entry comes from a study of control samples from healthy donors and cancer patients. J is TRBJ2-3 and V is TRBV27; weak D call: TRBD1 (5 bases). The receptor was isolated from a man aged 80 or over with head and neck cancer. The sequenced material came from PBMCs. CDR3 DNA: TGTGCCAGCAGTTCAGGGAGCACAGATACGCAGTATTTT. Translating gives CASSSGSTDTQYF.